What follows are 30 T cell receptor beta chains derived from one specimen sequenced in a study of blood T cell repertoires in COVID-19. Produced via immunoSEQ multiplex PCR; TCRdb's table is partial and in-frame only. The sample includes about 130,000 clones, approximately 87% of them seen just once. Sequenced material: peripheral blood. The receptors here all came from a woman in her fifties or sixties with acute or convalescent COVID-19.

This chain uses TRBV7-8 with TRBJ2-3; D is uncertain. V was pared by 4 bases and J by 0 bases, with 11 bases between. Germline CDR1 is SGHVS and CDR2 is FQNEAQ. The CDR3 has 15 residues. CDR3 DNA sequence: TGTGCCAGCAGCTCCCCCTCGACTAGCACAGATACGCAGTATTTT. Amino acid sequence: CASSSPSTSTDTQYF.

In its sample, this clone was seen once. V and J are TRBV30 and TRBJ2-1; the match to TRBD2 covers 12 bases. Trimming took 1 base from V and 7 from J; bases not matched to a gene: 11. CDR3 size: 17 residues. Germline V gene sequence: CDR1 GTSNPN, CDR2 SVGIG (reference sequence). CDR3 sequence reads: CAWSGTGTSGSINEQFF. The CDR3 DNA sequence: TGTGCCTGGAGTGGCACCGGGACTAGCGGGTCCATAAATGAGCAGTTCTTC.

This clone is a singleton in its sample. This chain uses TRBV28 with TRBJ1-4, with TRBD1 identical over 7 bases. The junction had 4 bases not matched to a gene; V was cut back by 5 bases and J by 7 bases. The V gene's germline CDR1 is MDHEN and CDR2 SYDVKM. This CDR3 contains 13 residues. Written as DNA, the CDR3 is TGTGCCAGCAGTGACAGGACAGGTGAAAAACTGTTTTTT. Translated: CASSDRTGEKLFF.

The chain uses TRBV11-3 and TRBJ2-1, with TRBD2 matching 8 bases. The CDR3 contains 14 residues. The V segment lost 4 bases and the J segment 12 bases; nucleotides outside the gene matches: 11. Germline V gene lookup returns CDR1 SGHNT and CDR2 YENEEA. The DNA for the CDR3 is TGTGCCAGCAGCTCATCGGGGGGGGCCAGAGGGCAGTTCTTC. Translating it yields CASSSSGGARGQFF.

This clone was seen just once. The rearrangement joins TRBV19 to TRBJ2-5; TRBD2 aligns across 9 bases. The length of the CDR3 is 15 residues. Trimming at V came to 0 bases and at J to 5 bases, leaving 4 bases not matched to a gene. The V gene's germline CDR1 is LNHDA and CDR2 SQIVND (reference sequence). This CDR3 is CASSIETSGYETQYF. DNA for the CDR3: TGTGCCAGTAGTATAGAAACTAGCGGGTATGAGACCCAGTACTTC.

CDR3 region: CASSLGRLGGTNEKLFF. CDR3 DNA sequence: TGTGCCAGCAGCTTAGGCCGCCTCGGGGGAACTAATGAAAAACTGTTTTTT. V gene TRBV11-2 combines with J gene TRBJ1-4; D is perhaps TRBD1 (5 bases). Between the trimmed V and J ends, which lost 1 base and 1 base, there was a span of 13 bases. Germline V gives CDR1 SGHAT, CDR2 FQNNGV. The CDR3 has 17 residues.

Only a few counts were recorded for this clone. The V and J genes are TRBV5-1 and TRBJ1-2, with D unresolved. Looked up from germline, CDR1 is SGHRS and CDR2 is YFSETQ. The CDR3 contains 13 residues. The V end lost 1 base, the J end lost 8 bases, and 12 bases lay between the germline ends. Written as DNA, the CDR3 is TGCGCCAGCAGCTTGCCCATCCCACTCGGCTACACCTTC. This sequence encodes CASSLPIPLGYTF.

This clone was recorded only once. The chain uses TRBV28 and TRBJ1-3, with TRBD1 matching over 7 bases. Looked up from germline, CDR1 is MDHEN and CDR2 is SYDVKM. This CDR3 is 13 amino acids long. The V and J ends lost 5 bases and 9 bases, in that order; junction bases with no gene match: 7. This CDR3 reads CASSKGAAGTIYF. DNA for the CDR3: TGTGCCAGCAGTAAGGGGGCAGCGGGCACCATATATTTT.

This clone has just a few counts. The chain recombines TRBV28 with TRBJ1-2; D ambiguous. Per the germline V gene, CDR1 is MDHEN and CDR2 is SYDVKM. The CDR3 length is 12 residues. Trimming stripped 4 bases from V and 4 bases from J, with 7 bases between. The CDR3 loop reads CASSSTGYGYTF. As DNA, the CDR3 is TGTGCCAGCAGTTCCACCGGCTATGGCTACACCTTC.

This sequence joins TRBV5-1 and TRBJ2-3; D may be TRBD1 (5 bases). Germline CDR1 SGHRS, CDR2 YFSETQ. Trimming left V 4 bases short and J 3 bases short, with 21 bases between. The CDR3 is 17 amino acids. In DNA form, the CDR3 reads TGCGCCAGCAGCCACCTGCCAGGGATTCCAGGTACAGATACGCAGTATTTT. Amino acid sequence: CASSHLPGIPGTDTQYF.

The count of this clone is one. The genes are TRBV18 and TRBJ2-1; 15 bases match TRBD2. The CDR3 extends over 15 amino acids. In germline, CDR1 is KGHSH, CDR2 LQKENI. With 4 bases clipped from V and 9 bases from J, the junction kept 4 bases outside the gene matches. The DNA of the CDR3 is TGTGCCAGCTCACTCCCGGGACTAGCGGGAGGTGAGCAGTTCTTC. Translating it yields CASSLPGLAGGEQFF. The full variable domain, its missing parts supplied by reference TRBV18 and TRBJ2-1, is NAGVMQNPRHLVRRRGQEARLRCSPMKGHSHVYWYRQLPEEGLKFMVYLQKENIIDESGMPKERFSAEFPKEGPSILRIQQVVRGDSAAYFCASSLPGLAGGEQFFGPGTRLTVL.

The rearrangement joins TRBV6-5 to TRBJ2-7; D not resolved. The CDR3 is 14 residues long. Germline V gives CDR1 MNHEY, CDR2 SVGAGI. Deletions cut 4 bases from V and 0 bases from J, with 10 bases between. This CDR3 reads CASSSTRSSYEQYF. For the CDR3, the DNA is TGTGCCAGCAGTTCCACGCGGAGCTCCTACGAGCAGTACTTC.

The chain links TRBV2 to TRBJ2-7; D is perhaps TRBD1 (5 bases). Trimming pared 8 bases from V and 2 bases from J, leaving 13 bases between. CDR1 is SNHLY, CDR2 FYNNEI, per germline. This CDR3 has 13 residues. The CDR3 DNA sequence: TGTGCCAGCGGCAGTCAGGGAACCTACGAGCAGTACTTC. Translating gives CASGSQGTYEQYF.

This rearrangement joins TRBV29-1 to TRBJ1-1, with a possible D match to TRBD1 (5 bases). The V end lost 5 bases, the J end lost 0 bases, and 13 bases lay between the germline ends. The CDR3 extends over 14 amino acids. The V gene's germline CDR1 is SQVTM and CDR2 ANQGSEA. The DNA of the CDR3 is TGCAGCGTTCGGGGGGGACCTATGAACACTGAAGCTTTCTTT. This codes for CSVRGGPMNTEAFF.

In its sample, this clone was seen a few times. The chain uses TRBV27 and TRBJ1-1, with D perhaps TRBD1 (5 bases). The germline V and J ends were trimmed by 5 bases and 12 bases, with 13 bases remaining between them. This CDR3 region has 11 residues. Germline-derived CDR1 and CDR2 are MNHEY and SMNVEV (reference sequence). CDR3 region: CASSQGSRTFF. CDR3 nucleotides: TGTGCCAGCAGTCAGGGTTCGAGGACTTTCTTT.

The J gene is TRBJ2-7, the V gene TRBV5-1; 9 bases align to TRBD2. The CDR3 covers 15 residues. The ends lost 5 bases at V and 1 base at J; junction bases unmatched: 7. Looked up from germline, CDR1 is SGHRS and CDR2 is YFSETQ. The CDR3 loop reads CASRVEREASYEQYF. CDR3 DNA: TGCGCCAGCAGAGTCGAGCGGGAGGCGTCCTACGAGCAGTACTTC.

This chain joins TRBV18 and TRBJ2-1, with D hard to call. CDR1 is KGHSH, CDR2 LQKENI, per germline. The length of the CDR3 is 13 residues. V was cut by 2 bases and J by 6 bases, with 8 bases left in between. This CDR3 reads CASSPSAVNEQFF. The CDR3 nucleotides read TGTGCCAGCTCACCAAGTGCGGTCAATGAGCAGTTCTTC. Together with reference TRBV18 and TRBJ2-1, the CDR3 gives the full variable domain: NAGVMQNPRHLVRRRGQEARLRCSPMKGHSHVYWYRQLPEEGLKFMVYLQKENIIDESGMPKERFSAEFPKEGPSILRIQQVVRGDSAAYFCASSPSAVNEQFFGPGTRLTVL.

As DNA, the CDR3 is TGTGCCAGTAGTATAGAGGGACATGCCGGGGCCAACGTCCTGACTTTC. Translating it yields CASSIEGHAGANVLTF. The chain employs TRBV19 and TRBJ2-6; possibly TRBD1 for D (6 bases). V lost 0 bases and J 4 bases, leaving 10 bases between the germline ends. CDR3 length equals 16 residues. Germline CDR1 reads LNHDA; CDR2 reads SQIVND (reference sequence).

The V gene is TRBV14, the J gene TRBJ1-4, with D possibly TRBD1 on 6 matching bases. The CDR3 has 14 residues. The germline V gene has CDR1 SGHDN and CDR2 FVKESK. V gave up 4 bases and J gave up 8 bases, with 14 bases separating them. The DNA of the CDR3 is TGTGCCAGCAGCCGTGGGTACACAGGGGAAAAACTGTTTTTT. It is translated as CASSRGYTGEKLFF.

This chain connects TRBV28 to TRBJ2-4, with 16 bases that match TRBD2. CDR3 size: 18 residues. J was trimmed by 7 bases and V by 6 bases; bases with no gene match: 12. The germline V gene has CDR1 MDHEN and CDR2 SYDVKM. CDR3 residues: CASSSRGLAGGRENIQYF. CDR3 nucleotide sequence: TGTGCCAGCAGCTCCCGGGGACTAGCGGGAGGGCGGGAGAACATTCAGTACTTC.

CDR3 sequence (DNA): TGTGCCAGCAGGTCGGGACAGGGTTACGAGACCCAGTACTTC. Protein sequence: CASRSGQGYETQYF. The rearrangement joins TRBV2 to TRBJ2-5, with 9 bases fitting TRBD1. Germline values: CDR1 SNHLY, CDR2 FYNNEI. V lost 6 bases to trimming and J lost 5 bases; unmatched junction nucleotides: 7. CDR3 length: 14 residues.

The chain combines TRBV9 with TRBJ2-3; TRBD2 might be the D (6 bases). Looked up from germline, CDR1 is SGDLS and CDR2 is YYNGEE. V was shortened by 5 bases and J by 0 bases, with 10 bases between the two germline ends. The CDR3 has 14 amino acids. CDR3 sequence: CASSRGTSTDTQYF. The CDR3 DNA reads as TGTGCCAGCAGTCGGGGGACTAGCACAGATACGCAGTATTTT. Together with reference TRBV9 and TRBJ2-3, the CDR3 gives the full variable domain: DSGVTQTPKHLITATGQRVTLRCSPRSGDLSVYWYQQSLDQGLQFLIQYYNGEERAKGNILERFSAQQFPDLHSELNLSSLELGDSALYFCASSRGTSTDTQYFGPGTRLTVL.

The rearrangement joins TRBV15 to TRBJ1-4; 7 bases are shared with TRBD1. The CDR3 covers 16 residues. The V and J ends lost 1 base and 7 bases, in that order; junction bases with no gene match: 9. CDR1 LNHNV and CDR2 YYDKDF come from the germline V gene (reference sequence). The CDR3, as DNA: TGTGCCACCAGCAGAGGTACGACAGGGAATGGTGAAAAACTGTTTTTT. Protein product: CATSRGTTGNGEKLFF.

The rearrangement links TRBV7-2 to TRBJ1-2; 7 bases fit TRBD1. V lost 7 bases to trimming and J lost 3 bases; unmatched junction nucleotides: 8. This CDR3 has 14 amino acids. Germline assignment: CDR1 SGHTA and CDR2 FQGNSA. The CDR3 here is CASNRQGAHYGYTF. In DNA, the CDR3 is TGTGCCAGCAATAGACAGGGTGCCCACTATGGCTACACCTTC.

The rearrangement uses TRBV6-6 and TRBJ1-6; the match to TRBD1 covers 7 bases. V lost 5 bases to trimming and J lost 9 bases; unmatched junction nucleotides: 7. The CDR3 runs 14 residues. Per germline, CDR1 MNHNY and CDR2 SVGAGI (reference sequence). CDR3 protein: CASSPTGAISPLHF. CDR3 nucleotides: TGTGCCAGCAGTCCTACAGGGGCAATTTCACCCCTCCACTTT.

This clone was found a few times. This sequence joins TRBV20-1 and TRBJ2-4; the match to TRBD2 covers 7 bases. The CDR3 runs to 13 residues. The germline V gene has CDR1 DFQATT and CDR2 SNEGSKA (reference sequence). The J segment lost 7 bases and the V segment lost 3 bases, leaving 6 bases of the junction unmatched. The CDR3 sequence is CSASQGLINIQYF. In nucleotides, the CDR3 is TGCAGTGCTAGTCAGGGACTAATTAACATTCAGTACTTC.

This chain uses TRBV12-3 or TRBV12-4 with TRBJ1-1, with D possibly matching TRBD1 (5 bases). The V end lost 2 bases, the J end lost 6 bases, and 10 bases lay between the germline ends. The CDR3 totals 13 residues. CDR3 in amino acids: CASSLSRDAEAFF. DNA for the CDR3: TGTGCCAGCAGTTTAAGCAGGGATGCTGAAGCTTTCTTT.

V usage is TRBV21-1 and J usage is TRBJ1-2; the table's D call TRBD1 went unverified against the DNA. TRBV21-1 is a pseudogene locus. CDR3 size: 15 residues. The CDR3 DNA reads as TGTGCCAGCAGCAACACAGGGAAACCAAACTATGGCTACACCTTC. This gives the protein CASSNTGKPNYGYTF.

V usage is TRBV11-2 and J usage is TRBJ2-7; the D gene is possibly TRBD1 (6 bases). From germline, CDR1 is SGHAT and CDR2 FQNNGV. The V end was cut by 1 base, the J end by 0 bases, with 13 bases between. The CDR3 consists of 16 residues. The CDR3 coding sequence is TGTGCCAGCAGCTTAGGGGTGGGGGCGAGCTCCTACGAGCAGTACTTC. Protein: CASSLGVGASSYEQYF. The full variable domain, rest sourced from reference TRBV11-2 and TRBJ2-7, is EAGVAQSPRYKIIEKRQSVAFWCNPISGHATLYWYQQILGQGPKLLIQFQNNGVVDDSQLPKDRFSAERLKGVDSTLKIQPAKLEDSAVYLCASSLGVGASSYEQYFGPGTRLTVT.

This chain joins TRBV10-3 and TRBJ2-5; TRBD1 matches 10 bases. The CDR3 spans 15 residues. Germline V lookup: CDR1 ENHRY, CDR2 SYGVKD. The V gene end was trimmed by 4 bases and the J gene end by 4 bases; junction bases not matched to a gene: 6. The CDR3 sequence: CAISVGTGVGETQYF. The CDR3 DNA reads as TGTGCCATCAGTGTTGGGACAGGGGTAGGAGAGACCCAGTACTTC.